The next 16 T cell receptor beta chains were all read from a single sample in a study of type 1 regulatory T cells. For these receptors, no antigen is known. TCRdb ran MiXCR on the reads and lists one entry per CDR3 protein. The sample has about 60,000 distinct CDR3 sequences; about 50% are singletons. The sequencing sample was made of cultured non-Tr1 T cells, either the whole culture or a sorted T cell fraction (not recorded which). The receptors derive from a human donor in good health.

The genes are TRBV7-9 and TRBJ2-1; 8 nucleotides align to TRBD1. The junction had 5 bases not matched to a gene; V was cut back by 2 bases and J by 5 bases. Germline CDR1 is SEHNR and CDR2 is FQNEAQ (reference sequence). The CDR3 has 15 amino acids. The CDR3 DNA reads TGTGCCAGCAGCTTATTCGGGACAGGCCACAATGAGCAGTTCTTC. Translated, it gives CASSLFGTGHNEQFF. Complete variable domain (other parts from reference TRBV7-9 and TRBJ2-1): DTGVSQNPRHKITKRGQNVTFRCDPISEHNRLYWYRQTLGQGPEFLTYFQNEAQLEKSRLLSDRFSAERPKGSFSTLEIQRTEQGDSAMYLCASSLFGTGHNEQFFGPGTRLTVL.

V gene TRBV12-3 or TRBV12-4 combines with J gene TRBJ2-5, with D unresolved. The CDR3 totals 15 residues. Trimming left V 6 bases short and J 5 bases short, with 19 bases between. CDR3 amino acids: CASRRNGPPPETQYF. CDR3 sequence (DNA): TGTGCCAGCAGACGTAACGGACCGCCGCCGGAGACCCAGTACTTC.

The J gene is TRBJ1-5, the V gene TRBV12-3 or TRBV12-4; tentative D call: TRBD1 (6 bases). V lost 7 bases and J 4 bases, leaving 14 bases between the germline ends. This CDR3 contains 14 residues. CDR3 loop: CASNWGGLNQPQHF. The CDR3 coding sequence is TGTGCCAGCAACTGGGGGGGGCTAAATCAGCCCCAGCATTTT.

The rearrangement joins TRBV6-1 to TRBJ1-3; a possible D gene is TRBD1 (6 bases). Per germline, CDR1 MNHNS and CDR2 SASEGT. The V and J ends lost 4 bases and 4 bases respectively, with 8 bases between them. There are 13 residues in the CDR3. The CDR3 DNA sequence: TGTGCCAGCAGTGGGACAGCCGGAAACACCATATATTTT. This gives the protein CASSGTAGNTIYF.

V is TRBV10-3 and J is TRBJ1-3, with D hard to call. The V gene's germline CDR1 is ENHRY and CDR2 SYGVKD. The CDR3 has 12 residues. The V gene lost 10 bases and the J gene lost 4 bases, with 11 bases spanning the gap. CDR3 sequence reads: CATSGAGNTIYF. The DNA of the CDR3 is TGTGCCACCTCGGGCGCCGGAAACACCATATATTTT.

This clonotype was seen more than once but under ten times. The chain couples TRBV20-1 to TRBJ1-5, with TRBD1 matching 8 bases. This CDR3 spans 15 amino acids. Germline V CDR1 and CDR2: DFQATT, SNEGSKA (reference sequence). V trimming: 4 bases; J trimming: 6 bases; junction bases outside the gene matches: 11. For the CDR3, the DNA is TGCAGTGCTATCACCCCCAGGGGGCGTTTTCAGCCCCAGCATTTT. Its translation: CSAITPRGRFQPQHF.

In DNA, the CDR3 is TGTGCCAGCAGCCAGCAACAGGGATATGCCCCCATGAACACTGAAGCTTTCTTT. This gives the protein CASSQQQGYAPMNTEAFF. This rearrangement joins TRBV7-8 to TRBJ1-1, with D tentatively TRBD1 (6 bases). V lost 5 bases and J lost 0, with 22 bases in between. Per the germline V gene, CDR1 is SGHVS and CDR2 is FQNEAQ. The CDR3 has 18 amino acids.

This chain joins TRBV20-1 and TRBJ1-2, with D hard to call. The germline V gene encodes CDR1 DFQATT and CDR2 SNEGSKA (reference sequence). The CDR3 length is 14 residues. Deletions cut 1 base from V and 2 bases from J, with 11 bases between. CDR3 nucleotide sequence: TGCAGTGCTAGAGTCTGGACTGAAAACTATGGCTACACCTTC. Protein sequence: CSARVWTENYGYTF.

This clonotype was seen a few times. V and J are TRBV24-1 and TRBJ1-1; possible D gene TRBD1, 6 bases. Deletions cut 4 bases from V and 12 bases from J, with 14 bases between. The V gene's germline CDR1 is KGHDR and CDR2 SFDVKD. CDR3 length: 12 residues. CDR3 region: CATSDPGVGSFF. CDR3 coding DNA: TGTGCCACCAGTGACCCAGGGGTTGGGTCTTTCTTT.

This clonotype was counted between two and nine times. The chain has TRBV5-1 and TRBJ2-7; a possible D gene is TRBD1 (6 bases). Trimming removed 2 bases from V and 3 bases from J, with 12 bases in between. CDR3 length equals 14 residues. Germline CDR1 and CDR2: SGHRS and YFSETQ. The CDR3 nucleotides are TGCGCCAGCAGCTTTAAGGGACAAATCTACGAGCAGTACTTC. Encoded protein: CASSFKGQIYEQYF. The full variable domain, in which reference TRBV5-1 and TRBJ2-7 provide the parts outside the CDR3, is KAGVTQTPRYLIKTRGQQVTLSCSPISGHRSVSWYQQTPGQGLQFLFEYFSETQRNKGNFPGRFSGRQFSNSRSEMNVSTLELGDSALYLCASSFKGQIYEQYFGPGTRLTVT.

The chain couples TRBV12-3 or TRBV12-4 to TRBJ1-1; D is uncertain. V lost 4 bases and J 1 base, leaving 4 bases between the germline ends. CDR3 size: 12 residues. CDR3 sequence: CASSSPNTEAFF. CDR3 coding DNA: TGTGCCAGCAGTTCTCCGAACACTGAAGCTTTCTTT.

V and J are TRBV4-3 and TRBJ1-6; 8 nucleotides match TRBD1. The CDR3 covers 19 residues. CDR1 LGHNA and CDR2 YSLEER come from the germline V gene. The V segment lost 0 bases and the J segment 0 bases; nucleotides outside the gene matches: 7. CDR3 nucleotide sequence: TGCGCCAGCAGCCAAGATACAGGGGGAACGGGCTCCTATAATTCACCCCTCCACTTT. Its protein product is CASSQDTGGTGSYNSPLHF.

V is TRBV20-1 and J is TRBJ2-7; 11 nucleotides agree with TRBD2. The CDR3 is 15 residues long. CDR1 is DFQATT and CDR2 is SNEGSKA in the germline V gene (reference sequence). With 4 bases clipped from V and 2 bases from J, the junction kept 7 bases outside the gene matches. The CDR3 sequence is CSANGSGGEAYEQYF. The CDR3 DNA reads as TGCAGTGCTAACGGTAGCGGGGGGGAGGCCTACGAGCAGTACTTC.

This clonotype was seen a few times. The chain uses TRBV7-3 and TRBJ2-5, with unresolved D. The V gene lost 2 bases and the J gene lost 5 bases, with 9 bases spanning the gap. CDR3 length equals 13 residues. Germline V gene lookup returns CDR1 SGHTA and CDR2 FQGTGA. Here the CDR3 DNA reads TGTGCCAGCAGCTTAGGTATCGCGGAGACCCAGTACTTC. Residues: CASSLGIAETQYF.

This rearrangement joins TRBV2 to TRBJ2-2, with TRBD2 as a possible D gene (5 bases). Germline CDR1 and CDR2: SNHLY and FYNNEI. The CDR3 runs 13 residues. V was clipped by 10 bases and J by 3 bases, with 12 bases between them. CDR3 region: CATFGLHTGELFF. The CDR3 DNA reads as TGTGCCACCTTCGGACTCCACACCGGGGAGCTGTTTTTT.

The genes are TRBV18 and TRBJ2-5; TRBD2 might be the D (5 bases). The V and J ends lost 2 bases and 5 bases respectively, with 12 bases between them. Germline CDR1 and CDR2: KGHSH and LQKENI. The CDR3 has 14 residues. Written as DNA, the CDR3 is TGTGCCAGCTCACCAGAGGGCAGGCGGGAGACCCAGTACTTC. It yields the protein CASSPEGRRETQYF.